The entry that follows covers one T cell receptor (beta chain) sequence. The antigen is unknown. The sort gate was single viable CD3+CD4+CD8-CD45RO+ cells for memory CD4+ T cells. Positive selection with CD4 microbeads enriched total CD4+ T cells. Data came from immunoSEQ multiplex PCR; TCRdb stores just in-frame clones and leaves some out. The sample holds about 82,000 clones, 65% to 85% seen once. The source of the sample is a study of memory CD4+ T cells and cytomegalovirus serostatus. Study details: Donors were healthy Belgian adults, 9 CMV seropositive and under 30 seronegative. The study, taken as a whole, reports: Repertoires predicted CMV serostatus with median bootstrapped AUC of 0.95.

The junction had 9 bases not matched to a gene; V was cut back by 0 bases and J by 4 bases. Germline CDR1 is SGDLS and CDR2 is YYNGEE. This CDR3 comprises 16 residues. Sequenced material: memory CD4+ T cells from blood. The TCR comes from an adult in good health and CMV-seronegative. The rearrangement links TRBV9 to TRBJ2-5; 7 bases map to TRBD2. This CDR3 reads CASSVGERGVPETQYF. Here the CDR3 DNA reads TGTGCCAGCAGCGTAGGGGAGCGGGGTGTCCCAGAGACCCAGTACTTC.